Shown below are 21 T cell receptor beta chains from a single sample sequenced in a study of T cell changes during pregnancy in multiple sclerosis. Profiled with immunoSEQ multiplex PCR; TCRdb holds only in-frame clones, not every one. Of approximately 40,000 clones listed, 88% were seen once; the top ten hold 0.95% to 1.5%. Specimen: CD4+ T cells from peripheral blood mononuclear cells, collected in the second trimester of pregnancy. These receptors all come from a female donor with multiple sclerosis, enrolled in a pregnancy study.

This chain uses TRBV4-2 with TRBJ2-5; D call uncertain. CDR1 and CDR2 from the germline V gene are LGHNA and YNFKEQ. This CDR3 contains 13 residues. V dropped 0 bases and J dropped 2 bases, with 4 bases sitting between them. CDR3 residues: CASSQDLQETQYF. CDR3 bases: TGTGCCAGCAGCCAAGACCTTCAAGAGACCCAGTACTTC.

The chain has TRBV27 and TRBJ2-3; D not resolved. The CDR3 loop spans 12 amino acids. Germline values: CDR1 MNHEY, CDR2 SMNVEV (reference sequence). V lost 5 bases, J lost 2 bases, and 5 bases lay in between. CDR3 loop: CASSPHTDTQYF. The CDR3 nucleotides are TGTGCCAGCAGTCCCCACACAGATACGCAGTATTTT.

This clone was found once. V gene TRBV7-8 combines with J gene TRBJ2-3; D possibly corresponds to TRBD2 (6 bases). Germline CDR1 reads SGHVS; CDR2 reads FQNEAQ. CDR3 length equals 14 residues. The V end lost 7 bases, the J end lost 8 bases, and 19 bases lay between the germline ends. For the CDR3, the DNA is TGTGCCAGCAACCGGGGTTCGGAGGGGAGTACGCAGTATTTT. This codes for CASNRGSEGSTQYF.

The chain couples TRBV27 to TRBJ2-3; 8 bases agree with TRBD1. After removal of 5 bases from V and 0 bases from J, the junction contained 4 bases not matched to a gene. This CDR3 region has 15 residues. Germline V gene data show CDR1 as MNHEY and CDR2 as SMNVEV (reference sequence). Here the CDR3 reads CASSPWTGSTDTQYF. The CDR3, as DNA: TGTGCCAGCAGTCCCTGGACAGGGAGCACAGATACGCAGTATTTT.

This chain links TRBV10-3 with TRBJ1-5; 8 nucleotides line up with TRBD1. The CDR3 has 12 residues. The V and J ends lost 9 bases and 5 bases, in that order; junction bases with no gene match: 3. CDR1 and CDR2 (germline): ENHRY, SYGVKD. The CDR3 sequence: CAISTGDQPQHF. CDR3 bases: TGTGCCATTTCGACAGGGGATCAGCCCCAGCATTTT.

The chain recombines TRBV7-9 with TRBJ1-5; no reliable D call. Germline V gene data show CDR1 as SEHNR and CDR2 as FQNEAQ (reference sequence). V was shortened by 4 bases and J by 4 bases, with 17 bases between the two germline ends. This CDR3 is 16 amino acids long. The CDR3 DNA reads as TGTGCCAGCAGCTCCTGGACGGGAGCTATTAATCAGCCCCAGCATTTT. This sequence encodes CASSSWTGAINQPQHF. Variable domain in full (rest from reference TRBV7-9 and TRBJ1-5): DTGVSQNPRHKITKRGQNVTFRCDPISEHNRLYWYRQTLGQGPEFLTYFQNEAQLEKSRLLSDRFSAERPKGSFSTLEIQRTEQGDSAMYLCASSSWTGAINQPQHFGDGTRLSIL.

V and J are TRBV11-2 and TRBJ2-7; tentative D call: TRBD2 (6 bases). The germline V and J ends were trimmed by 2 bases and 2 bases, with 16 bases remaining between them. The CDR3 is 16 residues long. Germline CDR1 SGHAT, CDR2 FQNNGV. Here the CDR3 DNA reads TGTGCCAGCAGCTTAAGGCTAGGAGGGTCCCCCTACGAGCAGTACTTC. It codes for CASSLRLGGSPYEQYF.

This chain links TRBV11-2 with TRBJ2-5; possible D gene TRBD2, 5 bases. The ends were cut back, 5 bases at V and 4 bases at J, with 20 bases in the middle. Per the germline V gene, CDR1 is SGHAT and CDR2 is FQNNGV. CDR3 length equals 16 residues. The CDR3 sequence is CASSNLRGRLGETQYF. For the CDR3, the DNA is TGTGCCAGCAGCAACCTCCGGGGAAGGTTGGGAGAGACCCAGTACTTC.

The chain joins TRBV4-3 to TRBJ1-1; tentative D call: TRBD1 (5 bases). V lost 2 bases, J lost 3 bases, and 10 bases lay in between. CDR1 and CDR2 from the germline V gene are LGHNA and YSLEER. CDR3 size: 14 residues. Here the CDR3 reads CASSQKAGDTEAFF. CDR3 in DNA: TGCGCCAGCAGCCAAAAAGCGGGGGACACTGAAGCTTTCTTT.

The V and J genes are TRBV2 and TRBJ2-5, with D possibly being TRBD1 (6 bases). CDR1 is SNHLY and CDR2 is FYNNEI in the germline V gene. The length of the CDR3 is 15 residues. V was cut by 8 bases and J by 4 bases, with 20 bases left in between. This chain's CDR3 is CASQLSRTVSETQYF. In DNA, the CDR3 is TGTGCCAGCCAACTTTCTCGGACAGTCTCAGAGACCCAGTACTTC.

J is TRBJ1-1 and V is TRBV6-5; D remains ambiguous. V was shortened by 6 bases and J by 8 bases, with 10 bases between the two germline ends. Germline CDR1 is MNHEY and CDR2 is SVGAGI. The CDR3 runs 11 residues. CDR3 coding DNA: TGTGCCAGCAGGAATCAGGTAGAAGCTTTCTTT. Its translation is CASRNQVEAFF.

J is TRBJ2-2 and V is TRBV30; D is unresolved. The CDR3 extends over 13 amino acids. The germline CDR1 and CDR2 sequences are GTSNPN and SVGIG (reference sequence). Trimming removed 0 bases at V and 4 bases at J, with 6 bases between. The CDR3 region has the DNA TGTGCCTGGAGTGTAGGAGTCACCGGGGAGCTGTTTTTT. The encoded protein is CAWSVGVTGELFF.

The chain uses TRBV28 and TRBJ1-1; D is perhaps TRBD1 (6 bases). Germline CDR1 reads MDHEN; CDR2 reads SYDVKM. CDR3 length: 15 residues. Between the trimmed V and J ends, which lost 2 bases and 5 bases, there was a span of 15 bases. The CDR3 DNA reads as TGTGCCAGCAGTTTAAGTCGGGGGGCGAAGACTGAAGCTTTCTTT. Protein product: CASSLSRGAKTEAFF.

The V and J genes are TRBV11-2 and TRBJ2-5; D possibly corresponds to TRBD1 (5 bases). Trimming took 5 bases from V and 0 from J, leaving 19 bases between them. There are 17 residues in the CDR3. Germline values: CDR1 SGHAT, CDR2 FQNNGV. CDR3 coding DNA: TGTGCCAGCAGCCATCACGACAAGACAGTGTACCAAGAGACCCAGTACTTC. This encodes CASSHHDKTVYQETQYF.

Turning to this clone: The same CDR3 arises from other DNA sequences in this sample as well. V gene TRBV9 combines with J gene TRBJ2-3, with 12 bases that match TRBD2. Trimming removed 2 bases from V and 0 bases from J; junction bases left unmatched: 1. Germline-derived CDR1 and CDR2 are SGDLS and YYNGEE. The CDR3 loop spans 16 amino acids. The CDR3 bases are TGTGCCAGCAGCGTGGGGACTAGCGGGAGCACAGATACGCAGTATTTT. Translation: CASSVGTSGSTDTQYF.

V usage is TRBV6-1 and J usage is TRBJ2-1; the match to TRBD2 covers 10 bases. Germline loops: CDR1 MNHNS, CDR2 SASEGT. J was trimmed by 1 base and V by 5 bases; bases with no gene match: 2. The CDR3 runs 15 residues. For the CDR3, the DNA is TGTGCCAGCAGTAGCGGGAGGGCTTCCTACAATGAGCAGTTCTTC. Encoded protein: CASSSGRASYNEQFF.

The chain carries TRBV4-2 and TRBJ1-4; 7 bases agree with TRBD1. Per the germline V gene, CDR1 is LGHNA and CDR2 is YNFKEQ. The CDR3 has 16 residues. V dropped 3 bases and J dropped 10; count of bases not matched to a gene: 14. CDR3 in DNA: TGTGCCAGCAGCCACGGCAACCGACAGGGAGAAGGAAAACTGTTTTTT. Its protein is CASSHGNRQGEGKLFF.

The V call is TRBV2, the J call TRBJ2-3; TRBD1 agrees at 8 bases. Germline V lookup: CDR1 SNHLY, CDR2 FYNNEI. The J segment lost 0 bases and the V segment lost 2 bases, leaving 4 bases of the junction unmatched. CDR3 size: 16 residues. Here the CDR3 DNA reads TGTGCCAGCAGTGAAAGACAGGGGACTAGCACAGATACGCAGTATTTT. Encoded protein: CASSERQGTSTDTQYF.

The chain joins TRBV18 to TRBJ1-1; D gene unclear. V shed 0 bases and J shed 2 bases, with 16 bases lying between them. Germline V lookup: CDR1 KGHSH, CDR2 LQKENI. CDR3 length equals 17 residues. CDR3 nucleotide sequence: TGTGCCAGCTCACCACCGGGTCGGAGATCGCTTAACACTGAAGCTTTCTTT. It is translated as CASSPPGRRSLNTEAFF.

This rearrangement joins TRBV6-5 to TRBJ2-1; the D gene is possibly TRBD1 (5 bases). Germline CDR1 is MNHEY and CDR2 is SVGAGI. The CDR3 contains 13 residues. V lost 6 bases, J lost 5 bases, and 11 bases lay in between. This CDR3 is CASRDTGDNEQFF. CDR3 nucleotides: TGTGCCAGCAGGGATACAGGTGACAATGAGCAGTTCTTC.

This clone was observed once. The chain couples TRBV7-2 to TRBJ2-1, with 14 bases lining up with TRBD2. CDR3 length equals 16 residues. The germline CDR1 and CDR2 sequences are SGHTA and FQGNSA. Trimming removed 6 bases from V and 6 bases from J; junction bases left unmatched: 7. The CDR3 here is CASRTGLAGVSNEQFF. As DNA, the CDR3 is TGTGCCAGCAGAACGGGACTAGCGGGAGTCAGCAATGAGCAGTTCTTC.